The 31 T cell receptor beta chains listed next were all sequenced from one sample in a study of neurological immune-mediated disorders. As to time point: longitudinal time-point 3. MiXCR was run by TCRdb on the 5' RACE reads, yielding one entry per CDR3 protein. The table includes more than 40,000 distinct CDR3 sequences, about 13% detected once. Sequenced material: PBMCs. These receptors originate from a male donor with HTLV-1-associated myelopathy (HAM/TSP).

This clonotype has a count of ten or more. This chain's CDR3 is CSARDLQIGDNTEAFF. The CDR3 nucleotides are TGCAGTGCTAGAGATCTACAGATTGGGGATAACACTGAAGCTTTCTTT. The chain has TRBV20-1 and TRBJ1-1; D call uncertain. V lost 0 bases to trimming and J lost 2 bases, with 16 bases between them. The CDR3 contains 16 residues. Germline-derived CDR1 and CDR2 are DFQATT and SNEGSKA (reference sequence).

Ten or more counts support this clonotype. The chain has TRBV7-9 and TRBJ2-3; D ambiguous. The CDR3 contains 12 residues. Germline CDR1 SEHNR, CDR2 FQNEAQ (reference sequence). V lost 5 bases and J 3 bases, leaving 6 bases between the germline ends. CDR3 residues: CASSHDTDTQYF. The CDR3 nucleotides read TGTGCCAGCAGCCACGATACAGATACGCAGTATTTT.

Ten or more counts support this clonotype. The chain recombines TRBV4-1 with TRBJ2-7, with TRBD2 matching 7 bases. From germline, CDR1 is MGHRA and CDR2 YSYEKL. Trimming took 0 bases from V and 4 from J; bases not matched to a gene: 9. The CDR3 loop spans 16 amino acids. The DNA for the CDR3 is TGCGCCAGCAGCCAAGAATCCTGGCGGGGGATATACGAGCAGTACTTC. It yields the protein CASSQESWRGIYEQYF.

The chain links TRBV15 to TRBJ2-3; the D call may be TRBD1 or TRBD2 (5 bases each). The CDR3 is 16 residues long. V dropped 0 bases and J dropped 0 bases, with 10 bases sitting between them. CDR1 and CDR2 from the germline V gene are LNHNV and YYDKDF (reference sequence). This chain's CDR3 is CATSRDSRDSTDTQYF. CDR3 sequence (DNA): TGTGCCACCAGCAGAGATAGCAGGGACAGCACAGATACGCAGTATTTT.

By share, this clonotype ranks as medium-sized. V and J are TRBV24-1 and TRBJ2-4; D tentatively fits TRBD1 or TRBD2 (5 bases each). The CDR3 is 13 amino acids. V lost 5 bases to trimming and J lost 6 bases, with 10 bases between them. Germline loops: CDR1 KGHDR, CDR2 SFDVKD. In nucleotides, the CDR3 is TGTGCCACCAGTGGGGACCCTCTAAACATTCAGTACTTC. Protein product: CATSGDPLNIQYF.

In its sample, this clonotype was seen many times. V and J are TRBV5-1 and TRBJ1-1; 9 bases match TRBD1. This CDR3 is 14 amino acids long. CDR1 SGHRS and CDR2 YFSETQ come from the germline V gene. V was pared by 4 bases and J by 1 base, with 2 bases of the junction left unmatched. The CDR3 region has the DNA TGCGCCAGCAGCAGGACAGGGGCGAACACTGAAGCTTTCTTT. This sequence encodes CASSRTGANTEAFF.

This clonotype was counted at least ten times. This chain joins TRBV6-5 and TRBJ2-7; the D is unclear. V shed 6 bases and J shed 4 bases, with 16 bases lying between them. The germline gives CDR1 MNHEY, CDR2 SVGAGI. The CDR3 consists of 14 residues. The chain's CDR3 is CASSPESLQYEQYF. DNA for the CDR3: TGTGCCAGCAGCCCTGAAAGCCTTCAGTACGAGCAGTACTTC.

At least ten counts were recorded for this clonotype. CDR3 sequence (DNA): TGTGCCAGCAGTGTCGTCAGGGGTCTTGAGCAGTTCTTC. This codes for CASSVVRGLEQFF. The chain recombines TRBV6-4 with TRBJ2-1, with D perhaps TRBD1 (6 bases). V lost 4 bases to trimming and J lost 9 bases, with 13 bases between them. There are 13 residues in the CDR3. Germline values: CDR1 MRHNA, CDR2 SNTAGT.

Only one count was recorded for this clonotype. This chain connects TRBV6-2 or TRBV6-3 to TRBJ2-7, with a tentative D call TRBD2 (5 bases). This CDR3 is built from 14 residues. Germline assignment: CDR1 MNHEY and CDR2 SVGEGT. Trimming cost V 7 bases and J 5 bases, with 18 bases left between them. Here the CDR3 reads CASIPGWDLDEQYF. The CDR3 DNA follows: TGTGCCAGCATACCGGGATGGGATCTCGACGAGCAGTACTTC.

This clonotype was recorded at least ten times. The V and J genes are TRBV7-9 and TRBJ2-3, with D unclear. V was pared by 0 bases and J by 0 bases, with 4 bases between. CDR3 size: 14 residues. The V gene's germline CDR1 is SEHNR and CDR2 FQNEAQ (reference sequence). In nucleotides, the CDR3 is TGTGCCAGCAGCTTAGCGGTTAGCACAGATACGCAGTATTTT. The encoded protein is CASSLAVSTDTQYF.

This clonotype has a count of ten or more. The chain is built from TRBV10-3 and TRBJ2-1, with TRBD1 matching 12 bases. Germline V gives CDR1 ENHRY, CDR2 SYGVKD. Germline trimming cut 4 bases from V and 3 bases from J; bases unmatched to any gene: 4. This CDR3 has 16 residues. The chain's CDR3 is CAISAGQGANYNEQFF. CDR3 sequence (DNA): TGTGCCATCAGTGCGGGACAGGGGGCCAACTACAATGAGCAGTTCTTC.

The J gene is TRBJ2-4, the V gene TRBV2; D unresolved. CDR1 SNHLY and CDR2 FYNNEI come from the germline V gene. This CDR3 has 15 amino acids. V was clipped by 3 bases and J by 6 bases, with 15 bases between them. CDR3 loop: CASSETRGLRNIQYF. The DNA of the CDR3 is TGTGCCAGCAGTGAGACCCGTGGGTTAAGAAACATTCAGTACTTC.

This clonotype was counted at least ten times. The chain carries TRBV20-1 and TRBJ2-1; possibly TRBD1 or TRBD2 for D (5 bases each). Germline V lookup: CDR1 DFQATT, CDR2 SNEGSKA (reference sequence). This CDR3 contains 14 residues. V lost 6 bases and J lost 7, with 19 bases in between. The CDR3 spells CSAYTGTWPNEQFF. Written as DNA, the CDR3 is TGCAGTGCCTACACCGGGACCTGGCCGAATGAGCAGTTCTTC.

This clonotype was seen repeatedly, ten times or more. CDR3 DNA sequence: TGTGCCAGCAGCAACGCGGGGGGTGAGGAGACCCAGTACTTC. This gives the protein CASSNAGGEETQYF. The J gene is TRBJ2-5, the V gene TRBV9; 8 nucleotides match TRBD2. The CDR3 has 14 residues. Per the germline V gene, CDR1 is SGDLS and CDR2 is YYNGEE. The V segment lost 4 bases and the J segment 5 bases; nucleotides outside the gene matches: 7.

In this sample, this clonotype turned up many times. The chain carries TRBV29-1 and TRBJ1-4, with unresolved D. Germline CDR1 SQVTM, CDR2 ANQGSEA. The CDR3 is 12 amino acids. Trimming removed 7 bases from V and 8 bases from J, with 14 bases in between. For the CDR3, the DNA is TGCAGCGCGGAAGTTAATTGGGAAAAACTGTTTTTT. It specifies CSAEVNWEKLFF.

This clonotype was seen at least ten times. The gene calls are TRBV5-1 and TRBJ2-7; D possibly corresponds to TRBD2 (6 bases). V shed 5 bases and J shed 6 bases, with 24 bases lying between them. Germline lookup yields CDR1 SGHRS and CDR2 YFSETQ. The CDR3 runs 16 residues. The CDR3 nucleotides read TGCGCCAGCAGTACGGGGGTCCGTGTAGCTCAGGGCGAGCAGTACTTC. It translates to CASSTGVRVAQGEQYF.

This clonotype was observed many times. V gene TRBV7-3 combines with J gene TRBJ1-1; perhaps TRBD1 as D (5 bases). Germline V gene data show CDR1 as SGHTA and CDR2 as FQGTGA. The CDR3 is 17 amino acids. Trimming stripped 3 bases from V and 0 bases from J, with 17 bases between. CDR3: CASSLGGPRGMNTEAFF. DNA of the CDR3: TGTGCCAGCAGCTTGGGTGGACCGAGGGGTATGAACACTGAAGCTTTCTTT.

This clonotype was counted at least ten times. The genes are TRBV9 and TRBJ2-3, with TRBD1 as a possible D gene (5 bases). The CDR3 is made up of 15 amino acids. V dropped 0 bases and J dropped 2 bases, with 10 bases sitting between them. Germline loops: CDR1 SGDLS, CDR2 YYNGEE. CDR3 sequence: CASSVVGAYTDTQYF. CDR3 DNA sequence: TGTGCCAGCAGCGTAGTTGGGGCCTACACAGATACGCAGTATTTT.

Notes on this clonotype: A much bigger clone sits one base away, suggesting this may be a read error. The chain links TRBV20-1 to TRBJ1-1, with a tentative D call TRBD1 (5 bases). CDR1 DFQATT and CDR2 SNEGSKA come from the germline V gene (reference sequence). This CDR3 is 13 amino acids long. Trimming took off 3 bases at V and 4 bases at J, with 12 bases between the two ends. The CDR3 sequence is CSARSGGGTEAFF. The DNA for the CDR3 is TGCAGTGCTAGGAGCGGGGGAGGCACTGAAGCTTTCTTT.

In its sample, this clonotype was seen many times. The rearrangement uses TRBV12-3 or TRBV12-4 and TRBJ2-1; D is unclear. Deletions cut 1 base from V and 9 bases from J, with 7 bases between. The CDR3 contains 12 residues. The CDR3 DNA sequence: TGTGCCAGCAGTTTAGGACTGGGTGAGCAGTTCTTC. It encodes CASSLGLGEQFF.

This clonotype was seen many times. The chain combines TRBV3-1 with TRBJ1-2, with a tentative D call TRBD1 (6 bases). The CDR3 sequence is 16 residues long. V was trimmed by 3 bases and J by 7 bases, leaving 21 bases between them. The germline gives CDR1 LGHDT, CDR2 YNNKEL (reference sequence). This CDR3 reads CASSHGRGTMVPGYTF. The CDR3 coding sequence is TGTGCCAGCAGCCACGGCCGTGGGACAATGGTACCTGGCTACACCTTC. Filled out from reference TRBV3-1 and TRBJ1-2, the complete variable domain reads DTAVSQTPKYLVTQMGNDKSIKCEQNLGHDTMYWYKQDSKKFLKIMFSYNNKELIINETVPNRFSPKSPDKAHLNLHINSLELGDSAVYFCASSHGRGTMVPGYTFGSGTRLTVV.

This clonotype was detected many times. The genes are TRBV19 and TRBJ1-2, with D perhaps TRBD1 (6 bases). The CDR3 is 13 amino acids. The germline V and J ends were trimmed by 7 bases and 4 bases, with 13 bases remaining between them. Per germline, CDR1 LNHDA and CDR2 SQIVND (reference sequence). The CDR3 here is CASKDSMSYGYTF. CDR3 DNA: TGTGCCAGTAAGGACAGCATGTCCTATGGCTACACCTTC. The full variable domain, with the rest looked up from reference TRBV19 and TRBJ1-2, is DGGITQSPKYLFRKEGQNVTLSCEQNLNHDAMYWYRQDPGQGLRLIYYSQIVNDFQKGDIAEGYSVSREKKESFPLTVTSAQKNPTAFYLCASKDSMSYGYTFGSGTRLTVV.

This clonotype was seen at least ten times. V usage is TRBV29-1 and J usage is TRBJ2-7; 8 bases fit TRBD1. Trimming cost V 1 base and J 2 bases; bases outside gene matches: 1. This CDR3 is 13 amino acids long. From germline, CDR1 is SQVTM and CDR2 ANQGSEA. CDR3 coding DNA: TGCAGCGTTGAAGGGACAGGGACCTACGAGCAGTACTTC. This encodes CSVEGTGTYEQYF.

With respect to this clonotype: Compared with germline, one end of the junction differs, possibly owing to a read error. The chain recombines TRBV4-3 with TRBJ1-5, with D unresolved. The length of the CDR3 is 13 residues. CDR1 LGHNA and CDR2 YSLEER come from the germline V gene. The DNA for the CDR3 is TGCGCCAGCAGCCAAGATATTCAGCAGCGCCAGCATTTT. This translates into CASSQDIQQRQHF.

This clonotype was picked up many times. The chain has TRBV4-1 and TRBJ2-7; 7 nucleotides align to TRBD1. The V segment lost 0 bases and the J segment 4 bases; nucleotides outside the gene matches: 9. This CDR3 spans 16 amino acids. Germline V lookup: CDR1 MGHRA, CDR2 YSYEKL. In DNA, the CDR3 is TGCGCCAGCAGCCAAGAGCCGGGACAGAGTATATACGAGCAGTACTTC. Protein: CASSQEPGQSIYEQYF.

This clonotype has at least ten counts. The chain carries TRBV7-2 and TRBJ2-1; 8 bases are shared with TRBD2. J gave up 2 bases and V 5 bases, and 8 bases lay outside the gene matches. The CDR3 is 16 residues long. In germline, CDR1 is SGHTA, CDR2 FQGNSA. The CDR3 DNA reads TGTGCCAGCAGCGTCGTCGGGGGGGCCCCCTACAATGAGCAGTTCTTC. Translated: CASSVVGGAPYNEQFF.

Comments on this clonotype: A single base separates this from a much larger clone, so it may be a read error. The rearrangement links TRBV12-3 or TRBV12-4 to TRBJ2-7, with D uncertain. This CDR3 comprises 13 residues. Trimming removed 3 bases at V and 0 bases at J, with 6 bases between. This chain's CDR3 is CASSFYGSYEQYF. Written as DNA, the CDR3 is TGTGCCAGCAGTTTCTACGGCTCCTACGAGCAGTACTTC.

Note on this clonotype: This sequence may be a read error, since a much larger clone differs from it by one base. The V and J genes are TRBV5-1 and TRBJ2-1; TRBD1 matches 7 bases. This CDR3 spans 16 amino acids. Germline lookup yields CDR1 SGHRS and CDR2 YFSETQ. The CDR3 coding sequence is TGCGCCAGCAGCCTAGATGTAGGGGGCTACTACAATGAGAAGTTCTTC. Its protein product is CASSLDVGGYYNEKFF.

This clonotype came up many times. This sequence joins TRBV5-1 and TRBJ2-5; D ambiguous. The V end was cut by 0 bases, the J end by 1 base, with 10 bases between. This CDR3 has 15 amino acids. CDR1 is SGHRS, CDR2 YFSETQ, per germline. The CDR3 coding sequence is TGCGCCAGCAGCTTGGTAGCAGGCGCCCAAGAGACCCAGTACTTC. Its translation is CASSLVAGAQETQYF.

CDR3: CSAAPSGSYNEQFF. The CDR3, as DNA: TGCAGTGCCGCCCCAAGCGGATCCTACAATGAGCAGTTCTTC. J is TRBJ2-1 and V is TRBV20-1, with D possibly being TRBD2 (5 bases). This CDR3 is built from 14 residues. V gave up 6 bases and J gave up 1 base, with 13 bases separating them. Germline values: CDR1 DFQATT, CDR2 SNEGSKA (reference sequence).

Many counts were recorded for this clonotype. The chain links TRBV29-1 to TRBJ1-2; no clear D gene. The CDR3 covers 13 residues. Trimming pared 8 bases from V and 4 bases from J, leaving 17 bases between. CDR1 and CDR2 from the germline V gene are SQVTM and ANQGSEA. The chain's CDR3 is CSSEAGSGYGYTF. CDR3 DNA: TGCAGCTCTGAAGCAGGCTCTGGCTATGGCTACACCTTC.